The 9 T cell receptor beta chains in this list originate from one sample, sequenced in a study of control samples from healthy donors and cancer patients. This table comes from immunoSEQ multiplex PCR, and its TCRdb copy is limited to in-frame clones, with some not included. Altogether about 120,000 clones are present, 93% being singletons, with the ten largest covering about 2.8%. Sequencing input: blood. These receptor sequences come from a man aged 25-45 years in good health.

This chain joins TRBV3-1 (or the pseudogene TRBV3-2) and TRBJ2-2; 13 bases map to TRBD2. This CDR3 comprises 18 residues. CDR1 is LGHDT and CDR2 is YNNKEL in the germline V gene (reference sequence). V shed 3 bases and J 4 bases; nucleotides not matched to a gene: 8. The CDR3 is CASSQGTGLAGTTGELFF. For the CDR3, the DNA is TGTGCCAGCAGCCAGGGAACGGGACTAGCGGGGACCACCGGGGAGCTGTTTTTT.

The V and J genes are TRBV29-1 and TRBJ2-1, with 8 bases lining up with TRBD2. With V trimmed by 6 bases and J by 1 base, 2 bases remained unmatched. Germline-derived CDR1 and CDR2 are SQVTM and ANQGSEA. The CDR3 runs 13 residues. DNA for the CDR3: TGCAGCGTCCGCGGGGGGTCCTACAATGAGCAGTTCTTC. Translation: CSVRGGSYNEQFF.

The CDR3 DNA follows: TGCGCCAGCAGCTTGAGGCAGGGTAACGACGAGCAGTACTTC. As protein: CASSLRQGNDEQYF. The chain has TRBV5-1 and TRBJ2-7, with a tentative D call TRBD1 (5 bases). V shed 1 base and J shed 5 bases, with 13 bases lying between them. This CDR3 comprises 14 residues. Germline V CDR1 and CDR2: SGHRS, YFSETQ.

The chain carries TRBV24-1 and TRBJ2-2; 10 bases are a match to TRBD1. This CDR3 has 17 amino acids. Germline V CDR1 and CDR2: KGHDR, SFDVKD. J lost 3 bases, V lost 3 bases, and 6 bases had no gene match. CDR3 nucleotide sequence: TGTGCCACCAGTGATCCGCGACAGGGGGCCTACACCGGGGAGCTGTTTTTT. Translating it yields CATSDPRQGAYTGELFF.

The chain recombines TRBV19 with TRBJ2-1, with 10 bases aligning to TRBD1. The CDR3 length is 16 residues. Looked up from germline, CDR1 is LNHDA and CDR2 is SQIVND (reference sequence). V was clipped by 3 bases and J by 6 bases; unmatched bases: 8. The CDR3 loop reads CASSMPRDRGTNEQFF. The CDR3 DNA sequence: TGTGCCAGTAGTATGCCCCGGGACAGGGGTACCAATGAGCAGTTCTTC.

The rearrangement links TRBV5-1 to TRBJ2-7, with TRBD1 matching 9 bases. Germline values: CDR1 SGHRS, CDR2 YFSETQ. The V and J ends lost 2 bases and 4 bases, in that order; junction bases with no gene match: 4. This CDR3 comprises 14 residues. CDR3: CASSFGTGLYEQYF. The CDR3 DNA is TGCGCCAGCAGCTTCGGGACAGGGTTATACGAGCAGTACTTC.

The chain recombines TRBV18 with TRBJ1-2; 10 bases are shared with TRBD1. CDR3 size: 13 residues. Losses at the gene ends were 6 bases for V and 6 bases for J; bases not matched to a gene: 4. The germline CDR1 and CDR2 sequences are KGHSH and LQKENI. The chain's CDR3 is CASSPGQGHGYTF. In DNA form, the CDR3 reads TGTGCCAGCTCCCCGGGACAGGGGCATGGCTACACCTTC. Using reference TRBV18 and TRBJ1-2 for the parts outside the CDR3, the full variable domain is NAGVMQNPRHLVRRRGQEARLRCSPMKGHSHVYWYRQLPEEGLKFMVYLQKENIIDESGMPKERFSAEFPKEGPSILRIQQVVRGDSAAYFCASSPGQGHGYTFGSGTRLTVV.

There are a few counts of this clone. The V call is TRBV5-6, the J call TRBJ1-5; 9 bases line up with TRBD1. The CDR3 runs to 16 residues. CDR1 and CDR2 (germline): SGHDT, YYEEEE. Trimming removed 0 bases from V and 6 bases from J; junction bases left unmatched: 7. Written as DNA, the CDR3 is TGTGCCAGCAGCTTGGAGGGACAGGGTGTGAGTCAGCCCCAGCATTTT. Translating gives CASSLEGQGVSQPQHF.

This CDR3 reads CASYQTRTFHNSPLHF. DNA of the CDR3: TGTGCCAGCTACCAAACCAGGACATTTCATAATTCACCCCTCCACTTT. The chain couples TRBV28 to TRBJ1-6; weak D call: TRBD1 (5 bases). This CDR3 contains 16 residues. The V end lost 8 bases, the J end lost 5 bases, and 19 bases lay between the germline ends. CDR1 MDHEN and CDR2 SYDVKM come from the germline V gene.